The sequence of this T cell receptor beta chain was determined in a study of regulatory T cells in long-lasting Graves disease. Notes on the study in general: With persistent disease, TRBV28, TRBJ1-2 and TRBJ2-5 were the favored segments.

This CDR3 has 13 residues. Trimming shortened V by 5 bases and J by 3 bases, and 7 bases separated the two germline ends. In germline, CDR1 is SGHTA, CDR2 FQGNSA. In the case of this clonotype: The antigen is unknown.

According to the study, TCR beta libraries were built with iRepertoire HTBI primers and CDR3-region Arm-PCR. TCRdb re-derived calls from the multiplex PCR reads in MiXCR, one entry per CDR3 protein. The data show some 220,000 distinct CDR3 sequences, with roughly 20% seen just once and approximately 12% held by the top ten. Time point meaning: newly diagnosed GD, antithyroid drugs for less than 3 months. The TCR library used RNA extracted from PBMCs. A further study also used this sample, focusing on T cells in Graves' hyperthyroidism and ophthalmopathy.

This TCR derives from a woman under 40 with Graves disease. The sequencing here drew on peripheral blood mononuclear cells (PBMCs), taken at new diagnosis, from a patient treated with antithyroid drugs. This rearrangement joins TRBV7-2 to TRBJ2-2, with D tentatively TRBD1 (5 bases). The CDR3 here is CASSPGHTGELFF. DNA for the CDR3: TGTGCCAGCAGCCCAGGGCACACCGGGGAGCTGTTTTTT.